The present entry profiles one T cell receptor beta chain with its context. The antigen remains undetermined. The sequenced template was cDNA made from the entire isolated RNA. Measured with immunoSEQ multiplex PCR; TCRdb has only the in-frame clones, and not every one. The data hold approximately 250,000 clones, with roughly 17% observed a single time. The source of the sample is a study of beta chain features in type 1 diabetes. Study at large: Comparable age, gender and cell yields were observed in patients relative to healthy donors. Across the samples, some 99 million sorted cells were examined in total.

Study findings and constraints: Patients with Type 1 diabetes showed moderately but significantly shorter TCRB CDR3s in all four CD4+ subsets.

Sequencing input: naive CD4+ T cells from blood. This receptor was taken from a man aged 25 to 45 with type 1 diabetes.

The CDR3 reads CSVSSGQGALGQFF. The CDR3, as DNA: TGCAGCGTTTCCTCGGGACAGGGGGCCCTTGGGCAGTTCTTC. The rearrangement joins TRBV29-1 to TRBJ2-1; the match to TRBD1 covers 12 bases. This CDR3 region has 14 residues. J gave up 12 bases and V 5 bases, and 11 bases lay outside the gene matches. The germline V gene encodes CDR1 SQVTM and CDR2 ANQGSEA.